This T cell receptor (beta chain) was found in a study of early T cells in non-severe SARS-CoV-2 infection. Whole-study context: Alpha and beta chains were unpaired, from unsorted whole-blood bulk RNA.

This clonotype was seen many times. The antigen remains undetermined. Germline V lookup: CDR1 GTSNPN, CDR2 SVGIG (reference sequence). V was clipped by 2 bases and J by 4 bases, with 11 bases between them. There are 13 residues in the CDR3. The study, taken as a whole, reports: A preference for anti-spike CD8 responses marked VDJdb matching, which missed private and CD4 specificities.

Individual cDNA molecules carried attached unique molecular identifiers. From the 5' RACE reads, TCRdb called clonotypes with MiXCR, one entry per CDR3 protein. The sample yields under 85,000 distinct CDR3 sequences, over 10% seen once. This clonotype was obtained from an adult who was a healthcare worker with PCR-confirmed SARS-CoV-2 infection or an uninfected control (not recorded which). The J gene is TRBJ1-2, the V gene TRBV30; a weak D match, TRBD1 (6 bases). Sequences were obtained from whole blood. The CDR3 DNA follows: TGTGCCTGGAGTACAGGGATCCTCTATGGCTACACCTTC. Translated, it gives CAWSTGILYGYTF.